This TCR beta chain was captured in a study of blood T cell repertoires in COVID-19. Original processing methods: Reference gene primer amplification gave estimated nucleated cell counts. Using immunoSEQ multiplex PCR, the repertoire was profiled, and TCRdb retains in-frame clones only, with some absent. V and J calls and clone size are given by that table; D and trimming were obtained from the DNA. This sample has under 200,000 clones, with about 82% found just once. The germline gives CDR1 SGHRS, CDR2 YFSETQ. This CDR3 is built from 14 residues. Trimming cost V 5 bases and J 3 bases, with 15 bases left between them.

The V gene is TRBV5-1, the J gene TRBJ2-7; D is unclear. The sequencing sample was made of peripheral blood. This sequence was found in a woman aged 80 or over with COVID-19, enrolled during active disease. The CDR3 sequence is CASSTTDSFYEQYF. The CDR3 nucleotides read TGCGCCAGCAGTACCACAGATTCCTTCTACGAGCAGTACTTC.